This TCR beta chain was sequenced in a study of blood T cells in healthy people across ages (dated by TCRdb to the mid-2010s). Regarding the study in general: In model experiments, template switching captured roughly one uniquely barcoded TCR beta cDNA molecule for every two T cells. To avoid experimental bias, donors of different ages were spread randomly across the sequencing lanes. Four age groups were formed from the donors: young (average approximately 15 years), middle-aged (approximately 39), aged (under 70) and long-lived (82). The study measured age-related changes in TCR beta repertoire diversity using deep sequencing normalized with unique cDNA molecular identifiers. For two donors (one aged 18 to 30 and one aged 80 or older), the study analyzed two additional independent replicas of 1 million unique cDNA reads from the same blood draw.

Library preparation used 5' RACE. TCRdb records Illumina HiSeq 2500 as the sequencer. A second PCR of about 6 to 11 cycles was run with a J-beta primer mix and a sample-barcoded 5' primer. Each TCR beta cDNA molecule received a unique molecular identifier from a template-switch 5' adaptor carrying 12 random nucleotides. At least 3 million CDR3-containing paired-end reads were obtained from each sample. First-strand cDNA synthesis was performed from all RNA using the Mint cDNA synthesis kit, with priming by a TRBC-specific oligonucleotide. Following uracil-DNA glycosylase treatment, all cDNA underwent a first 18-cycle PCR with the universal primers M1SS and BC2_uni_R. Per the authors' processing: Normalization of each sample was performed by random selection of 1 million high-quality reads, each carrying a distinct molecular identifier. Reads with shared molecular identifiers were discarded instead of being binned into consensus sequences. CDR3 identification, clonotype clustering and error correction used MiTCR with a Q25 quality threshold and the strictest error-elimination algorithm. Lower-bound total TCR beta diversity was estimated with a nonparametric unseen species model using Euler transformation. TCRdb applied fastp at Q25 and MiXCR to the public reads, then kept only in-frame beta chains. Rows with one shared CDR3 protein collapse into an entry with the most common genes and DNA. TCRdb assigned the V and J calls; the authors' analysis was not used. A total of 1.5 million to 1.8 million distinct CDR3 sequences appear in this sample, about 42% of them only once. Jointly, the top ten make up over 3.5% of the sample.

Donors were a few dozen systemically healthy Caucasian individuals from Russia aged roughly 6 to 95 years. Approximately 10 milliliters of peripheral blood were collected from each donor into EDTA-treated Vacutainer tubes. Ficoll-Paque density-gradient centrifugation was used to isolate PBMCs, with at least 6.5 million obtained per sample. Trizol reagent was used to extract total RNA from PBMCs, with at least 6 micrograms per sample. Naive CD45RAhigh/CD27high T cell percentages were measured by flow cytometry on a PBMC aliquot from every donor. In regard to this clonotype: Its binding antigen is unknown. No base quality values were provided; no much bigger clone lies one nucleotide off.

General study outcomes and caveats: The long-lived group showed more naive CD4+ T cells, fewer expanded clones and increased TCR diversity than the aged group, suggesting age selection. Bulk unsorted PBMC profiling prevented conclusive comparison of naive and antigen-experienced compartments. Observed TCR beta diversity per million T cells fell roughly linearly with age, and a significant reduction was already apparent by age about 38. Estimates of total diversity based on one million sequenced T cells were regarded as lower bounds and as underestimates. Donor CMV infection status was unknown, potentially confounding age-related changes in expanded clonotypes. The percentage of naive T cells measured by flow cytometry correlated strongly with observed TCR beta diversity.

This TCR was recovered from a woman between 18 and 29 years old in good health. Sequencing used blood.

The CDR3 in this case is CASRGDRYREDPGELFF. The DNA reads as follows: TGTGCCAGCAGAGGAGACAGGTACAGGGAGGATCCCGGGGAGCTGTTTTTT. The sequence links TRBV6-6 to TRBJ2-2, with a tentative D call of TRBD1 or TRBD2, each matching 6 bases. Sequences MNHNY (CDR1) and SVGAGI (CDR2) are obtained from the germline V gene (reference sequence). Counted from cysteine to phenylalanine, this CDR3 has 17 amino acids. Just CDR3 DNA is preserved here, 51 bases in frame from base 1. V drops 6 bases and J drops 6 bases, leaving 23 bases in between.